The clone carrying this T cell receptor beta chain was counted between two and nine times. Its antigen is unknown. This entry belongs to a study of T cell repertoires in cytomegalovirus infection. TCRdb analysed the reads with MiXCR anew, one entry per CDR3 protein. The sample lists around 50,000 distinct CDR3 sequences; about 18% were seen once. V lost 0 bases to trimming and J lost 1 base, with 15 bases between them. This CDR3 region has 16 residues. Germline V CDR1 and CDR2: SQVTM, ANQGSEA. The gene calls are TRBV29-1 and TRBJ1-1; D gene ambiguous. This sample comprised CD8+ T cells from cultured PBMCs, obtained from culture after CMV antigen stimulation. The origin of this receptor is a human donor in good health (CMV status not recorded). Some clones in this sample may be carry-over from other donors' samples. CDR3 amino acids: CSVEDRRRKGNTEAFF. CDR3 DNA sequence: TGCAGCGTTGAAGATCGGAGACGGAAAGGGAACACTGAAGCTTTCTTT.